What follows are 17 T cell receptor beta chains derived from one specimen sequenced in a study of OX40 agonist ivuxolimab in advanced cancers. TCRdb's copy holds only in-frame clones and misses some; the assay was immunoSEQ multiplex PCR. The sample contains about 24,000 clones, around two thirds of which appear only once. Here the sequenced sample was CD4+ or CD8+ T cells sorted from blood, taken in a trial of the OX40 agonist ivuxolimab. Receptor source: an adult with an advanced solid tumor such as melanoma, head and neck, liver or kidney cancer.

The genes are TRBV19 and TRBJ2-7; D unclear. The germline V gene has CDR1 LNHDA and CDR2 SQIVND (reference sequence). Trimming cost V 3 bases and J 2 bases, with 8 bases left between them. This CDR3 has 13 amino acids. The DNA of the CDR3 is TGTGCCAGTAGTATTGGGCGGACCTACGAGCAGTACTTC. Its translation: CASSIGRTYEQYF.

The chain couples TRBV7-3 to TRBJ2-5; 10 bases fit TRBD2. The CDR3 spans 18 residues. V lost 1 base and J lost 3; bases outside the gene matches: 11. Germline lookup yields CDR1 SGHTA and CDR2 FQGTGA. The CDR3 reads CASSLRAFRLAGEETQYF. The CDR3 nucleotides read TGTGCCAGCAGCTTAAGGGCCTTCAGGCTAGCGGGGGAAGAGACCCAGTACTTC.

The chain is built from TRBV13 and TRBJ1-2; tentatively, D is TRBD1 (5 bases). The CDR3 sequence is 15 residues long. V dropped 6 bases and J dropped 0 bases, with 14 bases sitting between them. Germline V CDR1 and CDR2: PRHDT, FYEKMQ (reference sequence). The CDR3 DNA follows: TGTGCCAGCAGTCCTAGACAGATTACTAACTATGGCTACACCTTC. It is translated as CASSPRQITNYGYTF.

The chain couples TRBV28 to TRBJ1-1; D possibly corresponds to TRBD1 (5 bases). Trimming shortened V by 6 bases and J by 0 bases, and 17 bases separated the two germline ends. Per the germline V gene, CDR1 is MDHEN and CDR2 is SYDVKM. The CDR3 contains 16 residues. For the CDR3, the DNA is TGTGCCAGCAGCCCCTCAGGGATTATCATGAACACTGAAGCTTTCTTT. As protein: CASSPSGIIMNTEAFF.

The chain joins TRBV28 to TRBJ1-1; no firm D call. Germline CDR1 is MDHEN and CDR2 is SYDVKM. The CDR3 runs 12 residues. V was cut by 9 bases and J by 0 bases, with 8 bases left in between. CDR3 in DNA: TGTGCCAGTTGGGCCTTGAACACTGAAGCTTTCTTT. This sequence encodes CASWALNTEAFF.

The chain uses TRBV5-5 and TRBJ2-2, with 7 nucleotides matching TRBD1. CDR1 is SGHKS and CDR2 is YYEKEE in the germline V gene (reference sequence). The J segment lost 1 base and the V segment lost 5 bases, leaving 5 bases of the junction unmatched. The CDR3 length is 15 residues. The CDR3 DNA reads as TGTGCCAGCAGAATTAGGACAGGGAACACCGGGGAGCTGTTTTTT. This translates into CASRIRTGNTGELFF.

V and J are TRBV4-1 and TRBJ1-5; TRBD1 might be the D (5 bases). Germline V gene lookup returns CDR1 MGHRA and CDR2 YSYEKL. The V gene lost 1 base and the J gene lost 0 bases, with 7 bases spanning the gap. The CDR3 totals 15 residues. CDR3 sequence: CASSQGQFSNQPQHF. The CDR3 DNA follows: TGCGCCAGCAGCCAAGGACAGTTTAGCAATCAGCCCCAGCATTTT.

This clone counts as medium-sized. The gene calls are TRBV27 and TRBJ1-5, with unresolved D. V lost 8 bases and J lost 10, with 9 bases in between. CDR1 and CDR2 (germline): MNHEY, SMNVEV (reference sequence). The CDR3 extends over 10 amino acids. The chain's CDR3 is CASGPGPQHF. The DNA for the CDR3 is TGTGCCAGCGGTCCGGGCCCCCAGCATTTT.

V gene TRBV11-3 combines with J gene TRBJ2-7; D is ambiguous. The germline V gene encodes CDR1 SGHNT and CDR2 YENEEA. Trimming cost V 0 bases and J 5 bases, with 11 bases left between them. The CDR3 runs 14 residues. CDR3 protein: CASSLDRARNEQYF. In DNA form, the CDR3 reads TGTGCCAGCAGCTTAGATCGGGCAAGAAACGAGCAGTACTTC.

The gene calls are TRBV7-3 and TRBJ1-2; D is uncertain. The CDR3 sequence is 13 residues long. The V end lost 5 bases, the J end lost 2 bases, and 9 bases lay between the germline ends. Per the germline V gene, CDR1 is SGHTA and CDR2 is FQGTGA. The CDR3 loop is CASSAGKNYGYTF. For the CDR3, the DNA is TGTGCCAGCAGCGCGGGGAAGAACTATGGCTACACCTTC.

This chain uses TRBV6-5 with TRBJ2-7, with 11 bases matching TRBD1. Trimming cost V 8 bases and J 2 bases; bases outside gene matches: 8. The CDR3 is 15 residues long. Germline CDR1 MNHEY, CDR2 SVGAGI. CDR3 coding DNA: TGTGCCAGCGAAGACGGACAGGGGGCCACCTACGAGCAGTACTTC. This codes for CASEDGQGATYEQYF.

The J gene is TRBJ1-6, the V gene TRBV7-8; maybe TRBD1 (5 bases). CDR1 and CDR2 (germline): SGHVS, FQNEAQ. Trimming removed 6 bases from V and 7 bases from J, with 16 bases in between. This CDR3 is 15 amino acids long. The CDR3 protein is CASSSGLVGNSPLHF. The CDR3 DNA reads TGTGCCAGCAGTTCAGGGTTAGTCGGGAATTCACCCCTCCACTTT.

The table lists this clone with a count of one. V usage is TRBV28 and J usage is TRBJ2-5, with D uncertain. V dropped 5 bases and J dropped 3 bases, with 19 bases sitting between them. This CDR3 spans 16 amino acids. Germline V CDR1 and CDR2: MDHEN, SYDVKM. In DNA form, the CDR3 reads TGTGCCAGCAGTCCCGCCGTCAGCCTACGAAAAGAGACCCAGTACTTC. Protein product: CASSPAVSLRKETQYF.

This clone came up a few times. V and J are TRBV6-7 and TRBJ1-1, with D possibly TRBD1 on 5 matching bases. TRBV6-7 is an ORF, with its function uncertain. The CDR3 is 15 amino acids. V shed 0 bases and J shed 4 bases, with 12 bases lying between them. Here the CDR3 reads CASSYSRQSFTEAFF. In nucleotides, the CDR3 is TGTGCCAGCAGTTACTCGAGACAGAGTTTCACTGAAGCTTTCTTT.

In its sample, this clone was seen many times. The rearrangement links TRBV5-1 to TRBJ2-5; D is uncertain. Between the trimmed V and J ends, which lost 2 bases and 5 bases, there was a span of 19 bases. Germline CDR1 SGHRS, CDR2 YFSETQ. This CDR3 has 16 amino acids. CDR3 region: CASSLNQQEAGETQYF. The CDR3 DNA is TGCGCCAGCAGCTTAAACCAGCAAGAGGCTGGTGAGACCCAGTACTTC.

The CDR3: CASSPRVGGTGNTIYF. As DNA, the CDR3 is TGTGCCAGCAGCCCACGGGTCGGAGGGACTGGAAACACCATATATTTT. This rearrangement joins TRBV7-2 to TRBJ1-3; no reliable D call. V lost 5 bases to trimming and J lost 2 bases, with 16 bases between them. This CDR3 region has 16 residues. In germline, CDR1 is SGHTA, CDR2 FQGNSA.

This clone came up a few times. The chain carries TRBV27 and TRBJ1-5, with 9 bases matching TRBD1. There are 17 residues in the CDR3. CDR1 and CDR2 (germline): MNHEY, SMNVEV (reference sequence). The ends lost 3 bases at V and 1 base at J; junction bases unmatched: 7. The CDR3 sequence is CASSLGTGRESNQPQHF. CDR3 bases: TGTGCCAGCAGTTTGGGGACAGGGAGGGAAAGCAATCAGCCCCAGCATTTT.